The source of this T cell receptor (beta chain) is a study of Ad26.COV2.S vaccination and SARS-CoV-2 variants. Study observations and caveats: Participants given vaccine showed non-spike TCR breadth similar to that of placebo recipients. Possibly, TCR breadth and depth analyses underestimated total T cell responses.

Trimming left V 1 base short and J 1 base short, with 12 bases between. CDR1 is SGHKS, CDR2 YYEKEE, per germline (reference sequence). The CDR3 consists of 16 residues. This sample's treatment: roughly 19 received Ad26.COV2.S at low or high dose, single or two shots; about five received placebo; per-sample allocation not given. Specimens were obtained on day 63 following the first vaccine or placebo injection. Cohort 1b enrolled adults aged 18-55 years in Boston. What was given as vaccine was an Ad26 vector encoding Wuhan-strain SARS-CoV-2 spike. TCRdb's table, derived via immunoSEQ multiplex PCR, lists solely in-frame clones and lacks some. The sample holds some 390,000 clones, approximately 90% seen once. About this clone itself: No antigen is known for it.

The sequenced sample was peripheral blood, obtained in a trial of Ad26.COV2.S vaccine versus placebo. V gene TRBV5-5 combines with J gene TRBJ2-1; maybe TRBD2 (6 bases). The TCR sequence derives from a person between 18 and 59 years old who received the Ad26.COV2.S COVID-19 vaccine or a placebo. The CDR3, as DNA: TGTGCCAGCAGCTTGCGGGCGGGGTGGTCCTACAATGAGCAGTTCTTC. The encoded protein is CASSLRAGWSYNEQFF. The variable domain in full, completed from reference TRBV5-5 and TRBJ2-1, reads DAGVTQSPTHLIKTRGQQVTLRCSPISGHKSVSWYQQVLGQGPQFIFQYYEKEERGRGNFPDRFSARQFPNYSSELNVNALLLGDSALYLCASSLRAGWSYNEQFFGPGTRLTVL.